This TCR beta chain was identified in a study of T-cell reconstitution after alpha-beta-depleted transplantation in children. This clonotype was counted between two and nine times. The length of the CDR3 is 14 residues. Germline assignment: CDR1 SQVTM and CDR2 ANQGSEA. A TCRbeta library incorporating unique molecular identifiers was prepared. TCRdb re-called the PCR reads through MiXCR, storing one row per CDR3 protein. The profile covers approximately 400,000 distinct CDR3 sequences, with 9.5% to 13% appearing a single time and about 5% taken by the ten largest. This sequence was found in a human donor who donated a stem cell graft to a child with acute myeloid leukemia. V is TRBV29-1 and J is TRBJ2-7; D might be TRBD2 (6 bases). The sample in question was PBMCs from the stem cell graft donor, obtained from the stem cell graft. The CDR3 sequence is CGITGTRTSYEQYF. DNA of the CDR3: TGCGGGATTACCGGGACTCGAACCTCCTACGAGCAGTACTTC.